The clone carrying this TCR beta chain was detected a few times. Antigen unknown. This record belongs to a study of cytomegalovirus exposure and HLA in healthy donors. Overall study findings and caveats: HLA allele associations emerged for roughly 17,000 TCR beta sequences in a later analysis, at 0.05 false discovery rate.

The CDR3 length is 16 residues. J gave up 7 bases and V 3 bases, and 9 bases lay outside the gene matches. Germline CDR1 and CDR2: SGHVS and FQNEAQ. It was with 60 Vbeta and 13 Jbeta primers that the PCR ran. Here immunoSEQ multiplex PCR was the method, and the copy in TCRdb shows in-frame clones only, minus some. The sample holds about 140,000 clones, around 80% seen once. At sampling all donors were nominally healthy, likely with unrecorded immune exposures. Sequenced sample: PBMCs. The V and J genes are TRBV7-8 and TRBJ2-1; 10 bases agree with TRBD2. This receptor was identified in a woman in her twenties or thirties in good health and CMV-seronegative. CDR3 nucleotide sequence: TGTGCCAGCAGCTTCGGGGTAGCGGGAGGTAGGAATGAGCAGTTCTTC. Protein sequence: CASSFGVAGGRNEQFF.